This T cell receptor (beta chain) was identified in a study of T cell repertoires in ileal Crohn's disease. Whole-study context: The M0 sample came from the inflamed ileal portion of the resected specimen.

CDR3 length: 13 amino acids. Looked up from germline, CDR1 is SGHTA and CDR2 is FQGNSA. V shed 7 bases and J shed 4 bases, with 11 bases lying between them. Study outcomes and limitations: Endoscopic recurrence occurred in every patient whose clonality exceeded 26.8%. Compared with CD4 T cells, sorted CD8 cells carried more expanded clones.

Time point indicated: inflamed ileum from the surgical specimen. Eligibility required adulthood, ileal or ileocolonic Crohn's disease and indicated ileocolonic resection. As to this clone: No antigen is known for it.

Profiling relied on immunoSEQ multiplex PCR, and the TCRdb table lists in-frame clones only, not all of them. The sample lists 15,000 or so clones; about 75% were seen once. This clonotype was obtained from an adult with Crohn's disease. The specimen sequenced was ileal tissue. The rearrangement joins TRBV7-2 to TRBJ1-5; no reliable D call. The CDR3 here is CASNRGGNQPQHF. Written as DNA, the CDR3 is TGTGCCAGCAACAGAGGTGGGAATCAGCCCCAGCATTTT.